The 21 T cell receptor beta chains below all came from one sample that was sequenced in a study of blood T cells in healthy people across ages. With a J-beta primer mix and a sample-barcoded 5' primer, a second PCR ran 7 to 11 cycles. TCRdb used MiXCR to reprocess the 5' RACE reads, holding one entry per CDR3 protein. The table shows under 1,000,000 distinct CDR3 sequences, with about 36% occurring only once. Sequencing was done on a sample of blood. These receptors originate from a man in his late teens or twenties in good health.

This clonotype has just one count. This clone may be a read error of a much larger clone one base away. The chain links TRBV6-5 to TRBJ1-2; 7 nucleotides align to TRBD1. Germline lookup yields CDR1 MNHEY and CDR2 SVGAGI. The CDR3 has 14 residues. With 5 bases clipped from V and 4 bases from J, the junction kept 7 bases outside the gene matches. The CDR3 reads CASSALGQRYGYTF. Written as DNA, the CDR3 is TGTGCCAGCAGTGCCCTGGGACAGCGCTATGGCTACACCTTC.

The sample holds many counts of this clonotype. The chain employs TRBV10-3 and TRBJ2-5, with D unclear. The V end lost 0 bases, the J end lost 5 bases, and 4 bases lay between the germline ends. The CDR3 is 12 residues long. Looked up from germline, CDR1 is ENHRY and CDR2 is SYGVKD. CDR3 residues: CAISESTETQYF. In DNA form, the CDR3 reads TGTGCCATCAGTGAGTCGACGGAGACCCAGTACTTC.

V usage is TRBV16 and J usage is TRBJ1-1, with D unresolved. The V gene lost 2 bases and the J gene lost 3 bases, with 7 bases spanning the gap. CDR1 is KGHSY, CDR2 FQNENV, per germline. The length of the CDR3 is 13 residues. CDR3: CASSQEWDTEAFF. Here the CDR3 DNA reads TGTGCCAGCAGCCAAGAGTGGGACACTGAAGCTTTCTTT.

As regards this clonotype: This may come from a read error, since a much larger clone is one base off. The rearrangement joins TRBV20-1 to TRBJ2-1, with 7 bases fitting TRBD1. Judging by the DNA end, TRBJ2-7 fits better; the J call may be wrong. Germline-derived CDR1 and CDR2 are DFQATT and SNEGSKA (reference sequence). The CDR3 loop spans 13 amino acids. CDR3 coding DNA: TGCAGTGCTGGACAGGTCTCCTACAATGAGCAGTACTTC. Protein sequence: CSAGQVSYNEQYF.

The V and J genes are TRBV28 and TRBJ1-2; TRBD1 agrees at 9 bases. Trimming at V came to 4 bases and at J to 8 bases, leaving 11 bases not matched to a gene. This CDR3 is 15 amino acids long. The germline CDR1 and CDR2 sequences are MDHEN and SYDVKM. The CDR3 DNA sequence: TGTGCCAGCAGTTATGTACAGGGGGCTGTTTGGGGCTACACCTTC. It codes for CASSYVQGAVWGYTF.

At least ten counts were recorded for this clonotype. The chain joins TRBV6-5 to TRBJ1-6; D may be TRBD1 (6 bases). Germline CDR1 and CDR2: MNHEY and SVGAGI. Trimming left V 5 bases short and J 3 bases short, with 11 bases between. The CDR3 has 15 amino acids. The CDR3, as DNA: TGTGCCAGCAGTACAACAGGGCACTATAATTCACCCCTCCACTTT. Protein: CASSTTGHYNSPLHF.

This clonotype was detected a few times. This sequence joins TRBV4-1 and TRBJ1-4, with TRBD1 matching over 7 bases. The J segment lost 8 bases and the V segment lost 4 bases, leaving 10 bases of the junction unmatched. There are 15 residues in the CDR3. Germline V gene sequence: CDR1 MGHRA, CDR2 YSYEKL. CDR3 region: CASSPSRDRDEKLFF. The CDR3 DNA sequence: TGCGCCAGCAGCCCAAGTCGAGACAGGGACGAAAAACTGTTTTTT.

V gene TRBV12-3 or TRBV12-4 combines with J gene TRBJ1-5; maybe TRBD1 (5 bases). V lost 8 bases and J 1 base, leaving 18 bases between the germline ends. CDR3 length: 16 amino acids. In DNA, the CDR3 is TGTGCCAGCGTCATAACCAGCGGGGCAAGCAATCAGCCCCAGCATTTT. Translating it yields CASVITSGASNQPQHF.

The CDR3 loop reads CASSLGVRQGQSQPQHF. For the CDR3, the DNA is TGTGCCAGCAGCTTAGGCGTTAGACAGGGGCAGTCTCAGCCCCAGCATTTT. The chain carries TRBV7-2 and TRBJ1-5; 8 bases are shared with TRBD1. V shed 1 base and J 6 bases; nucleotides not matched to a gene: 11. This CDR3 is 17 amino acids long. Per germline, CDR1 SGHTA and CDR2 FQGNSA.

This clonotype was counted at least ten times. The rearrangement joins TRBV12-3 or TRBV12-4 to TRBJ1-4; D not resolved. The CDR3 extends over 14 amino acids. V lost 7 bases and J lost 7, with 16 bases in between. The CDR3, as DNA: TGTGCCAGCATCCCTGACGGGAGGGTTGAAAAACTGTTTTTT. Its protein product is CASIPDGRVEKLFF.

The chain recombines TRBV20-1 with TRBJ2-5; 10 nucleotides line up with TRBD2. Germline loops: CDR1 DFQATT, CDR2 SNEGSKA (reference sequence). The CDR3 has 13 residues. V shed 5 bases and J 5 bases; nucleotides not matched to a gene: 5. The CDR3 protein is CSASGGLAETQYF. The CDR3 DNA reads as TGCAGTGCTTCGGGGGGACTAGCGGAGACCCAGTACTTC.

This chain links TRBV7-2 with TRBJ2-5, with D tentatively TRBD2 (6 bases). The CDR3 runs to 14 residues. CDR1 is SGHTA, CDR2 FQGNSA, per germline. The ends were cut back, 5 bases at V and 11 bases at J, with 21 bases in the middle. CDR3 sequence reads: CASSRAGLLNEQYF. CDR3 bases: TGTGCCAGCAGCCGCGCTGGACTATTGAATGAGCAGTACTTC.

The CDR3 coding sequence is TGTGCCAGCAGCTACAGGGGACACAATGAGCAGTTCTTC. Translation gives CASSYRGHNEQFF. The chain is built from TRBV7-9 and TRBJ2-1; 7 positions match TRBD1. The CDR3 spans 13 residues. J was trimmed by 5 bases and V by 4 bases; bases with no gene match: 2. Germline V lookup: CDR1 SEHNR, CDR2 FQNEAQ (reference sequence).

The chain carries TRBV4-3 and TRBJ2-1; D is possibly TRBD1 (6 bases). With the DNA end fitting TRBJ2-7 better, the J assignment may be wrong. The CDR3 consists of 15 residues. Germline assignment: CDR1 LGHNA and CDR2 YSLEER. CDR3: CASSQDYRAWNEQYF. In nucleotides, the CDR3 is TGCGCCAGCAGCCAAGATTACAGGGCGTGGAACGAGCAGTACTTC.

The chain combines TRBV9 with TRBJ2-1; D is undetermined. Trimming pared 0 bases from V and 5 bases from J, leaving 18 bases between. The germline V gene has CDR1 SGDLS and CDR2 YYNGEE. The CDR3 spans 17 residues. CDR3 nucleotides: TGTGCCAGCAGCGTAGTAAATTTGGCAGGTCCGGACAATGAGCAGTTCTTC. Its translation is CASSVVNLAGPDNEQFF.

The CDR3 DNA is TGTGCCAGCAGCCGGGACACAACTGAGGAGACCCAGTACTTC. Translating it yields CASSRDTTEETQYF. V gene TRBV9 combines with J gene TRBJ2-7; tentative D call: TRBD1 (6 bases). TRBJ2-5 explains the end of the DNA better; the J call may be wrong. The germline gives CDR1 SGDLS, CDR2 YYNGEE. This CDR3 has 14 residues.

The rearrangement uses TRBV25-1 and TRBJ1-5, with a weak D call TRBD1 (5 bases). This CDR3 region has 15 residues. Germline V CDR1 and CDR2: MGHDK, SYGVNS. The V and J ends lost 1 base and 5 bases respectively, with 12 bases between them. The CDR3 spells CASSESSQGHQPQHF. CDR3 coding DNA: TGTGCCAGCAGTGAATCCTCCCAGGGCCATCAGCCCCAGCATTTT.

The chain employs TRBV20-1 and TRBJ2-3; D is unresolved. V lost 6 bases and J lost 0, with 16 bases in between. The CDR3 runs to 15 residues. Germline CDR1 is DFQATT and CDR2 is SNEGSKA (reference sequence). The CDR3 is CSAVSPRHSTDTQYF. DNA of the CDR3: TGCAGTGCCGTCAGCCCTAGGCACAGCACAGATACGCAGTATTTT.

The chain joins TRBV2 to TRBJ2-3, with 7 bases that match TRBD2. The CDR3 is 18 amino acids. CDR1 and CDR2 (germline): SNHLY, FYNNEI. V trimming: 2 bases; J trimming: 0 bases; junction bases outside the gene matches: 11. The CDR3: CASSEISGAGPSTDTQYF. The CDR3 nucleotides read TGTGCCAGCAGTGAAATTTCGGGAGCGGGGCCTAGCACAGATACGCAGTATTTT.

The chain recombines TRBV10-3 with TRBJ1-1; no firm D call. The germline gives CDR1 ENHRY, CDR2 SYGVKD. Trimming left V 6 bases short and J 2 bases short, with 13 bases between. The CDR3 covers 14 residues. As DNA, the CDR3 is TGTGCCATCAGCGGACGGCCGGTTAACACTGAAGCTTTCTTT. Its protein product is CAISGRPVNTEAFF.

This chain joins TRBV9 and TRBJ2-7; a weak D match, TRBD1 (6 bases). The J call could be wrong; TRBJ2-1 is a better fit for the DNA end. From germline, CDR1 is SGDLS and CDR2 YYNGEE. The CDR3 sequence is 15 residues long. CDR3 sequence (DNA): TGTGCCAGCAGCGTAGCACAGGGTGGGCCCTACGAGCAGTTCTTC. Its translation: CASSVAQGGPYEQFF.